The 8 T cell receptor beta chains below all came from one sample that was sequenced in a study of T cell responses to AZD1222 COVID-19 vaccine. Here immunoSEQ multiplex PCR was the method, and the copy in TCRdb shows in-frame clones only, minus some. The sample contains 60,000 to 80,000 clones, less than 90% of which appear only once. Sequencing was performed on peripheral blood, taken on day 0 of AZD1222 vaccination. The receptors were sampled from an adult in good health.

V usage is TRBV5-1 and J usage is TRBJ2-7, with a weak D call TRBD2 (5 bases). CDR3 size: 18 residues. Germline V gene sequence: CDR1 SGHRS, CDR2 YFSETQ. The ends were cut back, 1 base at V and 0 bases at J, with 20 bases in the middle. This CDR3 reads CASSLTPYQRLISYEQYF. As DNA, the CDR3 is TGCGCCAGCAGCTTGACGCCGTACCAGCGGTTAATCTCCTACGAGCAGTACTTC.

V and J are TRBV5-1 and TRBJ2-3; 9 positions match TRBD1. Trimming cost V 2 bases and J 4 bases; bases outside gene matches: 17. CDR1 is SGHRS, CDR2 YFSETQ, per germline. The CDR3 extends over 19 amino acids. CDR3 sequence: CASSFQQGAAVIMADTQYF. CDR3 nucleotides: TGCGCCAGCAGCTTTCAACAGGGGGCGGCCGTGATTATGGCAGATACGCAGTATTTT.

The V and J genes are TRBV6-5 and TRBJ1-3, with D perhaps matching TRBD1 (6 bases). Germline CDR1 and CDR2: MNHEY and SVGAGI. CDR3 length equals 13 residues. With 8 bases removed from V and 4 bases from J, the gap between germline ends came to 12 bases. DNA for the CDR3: TGTGCCAGCCTACAGGGTGCAGGAAACACCATATATTTT. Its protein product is CASLQGAGNTIYF.

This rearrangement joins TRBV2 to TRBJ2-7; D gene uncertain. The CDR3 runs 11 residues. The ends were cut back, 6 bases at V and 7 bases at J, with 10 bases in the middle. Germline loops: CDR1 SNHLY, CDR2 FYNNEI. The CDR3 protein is CASRTRREQYF. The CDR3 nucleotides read TGTGCCAGCAGAACCCGGCGGGAGCAGTACTTC. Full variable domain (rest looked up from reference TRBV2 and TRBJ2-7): EPEVTQTPSHQVTQMGQEVILRCVPISNHLYFYWYRQILGQKVEFLVSFYNNEISEKSEIFDDQFSVERPDGSNFTLKIRSTKLEDSAMYFCASRTRREQYFGPGTRLTVT.

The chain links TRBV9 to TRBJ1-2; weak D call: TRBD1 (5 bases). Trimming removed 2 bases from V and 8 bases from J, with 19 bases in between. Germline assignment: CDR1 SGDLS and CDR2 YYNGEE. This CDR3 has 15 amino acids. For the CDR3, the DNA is TGTGCCAGCAGCGTCTCCGGGACGGCCCTGGGCGGCTACACCTTC. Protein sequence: CASSVSGTALGGYTF.

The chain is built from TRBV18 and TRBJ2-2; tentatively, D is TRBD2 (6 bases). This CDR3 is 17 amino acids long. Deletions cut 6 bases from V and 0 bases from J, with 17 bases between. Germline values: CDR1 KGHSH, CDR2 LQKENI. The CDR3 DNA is TGTGCCAGCTCTTCCTTGCCCGGGACTTCGAACACCGGGGAGCTGTTTTTT. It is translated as CASSSLPGTSNTGELFF.

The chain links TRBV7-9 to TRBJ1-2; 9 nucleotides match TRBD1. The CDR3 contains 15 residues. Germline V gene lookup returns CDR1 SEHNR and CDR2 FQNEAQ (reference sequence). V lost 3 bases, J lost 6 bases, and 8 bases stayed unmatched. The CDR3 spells CASSFLTGGDHGYTF. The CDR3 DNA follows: TGTGCCAGCAGCTTTCTAACAGGGGGCGACCATGGCTACACCTTC. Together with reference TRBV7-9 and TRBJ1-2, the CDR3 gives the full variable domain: DTGVSQNPRHKITKRGQNVTFRCDPISEHNRLYWYRQTLGQGPEFLTYFQNEAQLEKSRLLSDRFSAERPKGSFSTLEIQRTEQGDSAMYLCASSFLTGGDHGYTFGSGTRLTVV.

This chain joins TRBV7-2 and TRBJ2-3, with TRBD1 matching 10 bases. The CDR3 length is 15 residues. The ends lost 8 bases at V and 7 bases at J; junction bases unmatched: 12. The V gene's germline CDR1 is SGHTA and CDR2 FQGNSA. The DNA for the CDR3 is TGTGCCAGCTCCCATCCGGGACAGGGGTCCTATACGCAGTATTTT. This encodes CASSHPGQGSYTQYF.